Presented here are 5 T cell receptor beta chains from one specimen sequenced in a study of blood T cell repertoires in COVID-19. Using immunoSEQ multiplex PCR, the repertoire was profiled, and TCRdb retains in-frame clones only, with some absent. The sample shows hundreds of thousands of clones, about 93% of them seen only once. The sequenced sample was peripheral blood. The receptors originated from a man in his 60s with COVID-19, enrolled during active disease.

The V call is TRBV11-1, the J call TRBJ2-7; D not certain. This CDR3 region has 14 residues. The V end lost 2 bases, the J end lost 6 bases, and 14 bases lay between the germline ends. Germline CDR1 and CDR2: SGHAT and FQDESV (reference sequence). CDR3 loop: CASSLFGSSSEQYF. CDR3 DNA: TGTGCCAGCAGCTTATTTGGTTCGTCGAGCGAGCAGTACTTC.

The chain carries TRBV2 and TRBJ2-2; 8 nucleotides match TRBD1. The CDR3 is 15 amino acids. V gave up 7 bases and J gave up 7 bases; unmatched junction bases: 11. Per germline, CDR1 SNHLY and CDR2 FYNNEI. CDR3 in DNA: TGTGCCAGCACCTCGTTGACAGGGGTGGGCGGGGAGCTGTTTTTT. Protein product: CASTSLTGVGGELFF.

As concerns this clone: At one end the junction does not follow the germline gene, possibly because of a read error. The chain couples TRBV7-2 to TRBJ1-5; 8 nucleotides agree with TRBD1. There are 16 residues in the CDR3. The germline gives CDR1 SGHTA, CDR2 FQGNSA. DNA of the CDR3: TGTGCCAGCAGCCTAGCAGGGGGCGGGATCAATCAGCCCCAGCATTTT. Protein: CASSLAGGGINQPQHF.

This clone appeared a single time. The chain is built from TRBV6-5 and TRBJ1-1; D is unclear. CDR3 length: 12 amino acids. Trimming took 6 bases from V and 5 from J, leaving 10 bases between them. Germline V gene sequence: CDR1 MNHEY, CDR2 SVGAGI. The CDR3 coding sequence is TGTGCCAGCAGCCGCGGATTGACTGAAGCTTTCTTT. It translates to CASSRGLTEAFF.

CDR3 DNA sequence: TGTGCCAGCAGTCCCTTGGACAGTCTACCCTATGGCTACACCTTC. It is translated as CASSPLDSLPYGYTF. V gene TRBV27 combines with J gene TRBJ1-2; D perhaps matches TRBD1 (6 bases). Trimming cost V 5 bases and J 4 bases, with 17 bases left between them. CDR1 is MNHEY and CDR2 is SMNVEV in the germline V gene (reference sequence). The CDR3 loop spans 15 amino acids.